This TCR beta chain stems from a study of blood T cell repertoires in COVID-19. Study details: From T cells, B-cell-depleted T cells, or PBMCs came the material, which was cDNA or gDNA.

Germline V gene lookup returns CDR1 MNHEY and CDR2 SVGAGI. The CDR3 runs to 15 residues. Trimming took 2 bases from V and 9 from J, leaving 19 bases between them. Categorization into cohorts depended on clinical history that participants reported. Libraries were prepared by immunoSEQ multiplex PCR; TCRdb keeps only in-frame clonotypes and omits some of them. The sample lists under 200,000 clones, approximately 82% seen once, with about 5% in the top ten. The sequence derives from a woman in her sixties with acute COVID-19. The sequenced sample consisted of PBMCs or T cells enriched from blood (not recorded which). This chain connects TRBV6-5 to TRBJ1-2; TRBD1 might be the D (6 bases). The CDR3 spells CASSYLGDTSLSYTF. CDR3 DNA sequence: TGTGCCAGCAGTTACCTGGGGGACACGTCTTTGAGCTACACCTTC.